Below, 30 T cell receptor beta chains from the same sample are listed, as sequenced in a study of regulatory T cells in long-lasting Graves disease. Time point denoted: newly diagnosed GD, antithyroid drugs for less than 3 months. The authors made the TCR library using RNA they extracted from PBMCs. Arm-PCR of CDR3 regions with iRepertoire HTBI primers generated TCR beta libraries. TCRdb independently ran MiXCR on the multiplex PCR reads; one entry per CDR3 protein. This sample has about 620,000 distinct CDR3 sequences, with less than 20% found just once. The same data also contributed to another study, on T cells in Graves' hyperthyroidism and ophthalmopathy.

The sample consisted of peripheral blood mononuclear cells (PBMCs), taken at new diagnosis, from a patient treated with antithyroid drugs. All receptors come from a woman aged 25 to 45 with Graves disease.

CDR3 DNA: TGCGCCAGCAGCCACGTCGCTTTGGGACAGGGGAGGAATGAGCAGTTCTTC. Translating gives CASSHVALGQGRNEQFF. This chain connects TRBV4-1 to TRBJ2-1; 10 bases agree with TRBD1. The J segment lost 7 bases and the V segment lost 3 bases, leaving 12 bases of the junction unmatched. The germline gives CDR1 MGHRA, CDR2 YSYEKL. The CDR3 sequence is 17 residues long.

There are many counts of this clonotype. This chain joins TRBV28 and TRBJ2-1; possibly TRBD2 for D (7 bases). This CDR3 is built from 19 residues. Germline V CDR1 and CDR2: MDHEN, SYDVKM. The V end was cut by 3 bases, the J end by 2 bases, with 23 bases between. The CDR3 is CASSLELEREEGAYNEQFF. CDR3 sequence (DNA): TGTGCCAGCAGTTTGGAGTTAGAGCGGGAAGAGGGGGCCTACAATGAGCAGTTCTTC.

The CDR3 DNA sequence: TGTGCCATCAGTCAGGAGGGAGGGCCTTCAGATACGCAGTATTTT. Amino acids: CAISQEGGPSDTQYF. The V gene is TRBV10-3, the J gene TRBJ2-3; 7 bases agree with TRBD2. The J segment lost 4 bases and the V segment lost 5 bases, leaving 9 bases of the junction unmatched. The CDR3 is made up of 15 amino acids. Germline V gene lookup returns CDR1 ENHRY and CDR2 SYGVKD.

This clonotype has a count of ten or more. J is TRBJ1-5 and V is TRBV28; D is ambiguous. V lost 5 bases to trimming and J lost 2 bases, with 13 bases between them. From germline, CDR1 is MDHEN and CDR2 SYDVKM. CDR3 length: 15 residues. The CDR3 reads CASSPAGRGNQPQHF. In DNA form, the CDR3 reads TGTGCCAGCAGTCCCGCCGGTCGGGGCAATCAGCCCCAGCATTTT.

A word on this clonotype: A single base separates this from a much larger clone, so it may be a read error. The rearrangement links TRBV28 to TRBJ2-7; D gene unclear. V was pared by 6 bases and J by 9 bases, with 21 bases between. The germline CDR1 and CDR2 sequences are MDHEN and SYDVKM. The CDR3 is 14 residues long. In DNA, the CDR3 is TGTGCCAGCAGCCCTTACCCTATCACGGGCGGGCAGTACTTC. Encoded protein: CASSPYPITGGQYF.

This clonotype has a handful of counts. The chain couples TRBV14 to TRBJ2-1, with D unresolved. Deletions cut 1 base from V and 5 bases from J, with 9 bases between. From germline, CDR1 is SGHDN and CDR2 FVKESK. The CDR3 consists of 14 residues. The CDR3 sequence is CASSQGAGNNEQFF. As DNA, the CDR3 is TGTGCCAGCAGCCAAGGAGCAGGAAACAATGAGCAGTTCTTC.

This clonotype has ten or more counts. Germline is not matched at one junction end, which may reflect a read error. The chain uses TRBV10-3 and TRBJ2-7; D is unresolved. Germline lookup yields CDR1 ENHRY and CDR2 SYGVKD. The CDR3 consists of 11 residues. The CDR3 DNA is TGTGCCATCAGTGCCGCCTTTCATCCCAAATTC. Protein: CAISAAFHPKF.

This clonotype was counted ten times or more. This chain uses TRBV6-2 or TRBV6-3 with TRBJ2-5, with D hard to call. This CDR3 spans 11 amino acids. CDR1 is MNHEY, CDR2 SVGEGT, per germline. Trimming shortened V by 8 bases and J by 5 bases, and 9 bases separated the two germline ends. CDR3 region: CASFTSETQYF. CDR3 nucleotide sequence: TGTGCCAGCTTTACGTCGGAGACCCAGTACTTC.

This clonotype was observed many times. The V call is TRBV6-1, the J call TRBJ1-1; 7 positions match TRBD1. Germline V CDR1 and CDR2: MNHNS, SASEGT. The length of the CDR3 is 16 residues. V was clipped by 7 bases and J by 0 bases; unmatched bases: 11. CDR3 DNA: TGTGCCAGCAACCACGGACAGGCGCTCTTGAACACTGAAGCTTTCTTT. Amino acid sequence: CASNHGQALLNTEAFF.

This clonotype was found many times. The rearrangement joins TRBV10-1 to TRBJ2-7, with unresolved D. The germline gives CDR1 WNHNN, CDR2 SYGVQD (reference sequence). The CDR3 spans 14 residues. V gave up 0 bases and J gave up 6 bases, with 12 bases separating them. The CDR3 region has the DNA TGCGCCAGCAGTGAGTCGGTCGGCTTCCTCGAGCAGTACTTC. This codes for CASSESVGFLEQYF.

The rearrangement links TRBV19 to TRBJ2-6; D is unresolved. Germline CDR1 LNHDA, CDR2 SQIVND (reference sequence). Trimming stripped 7 bases from V and 4 bases from J, with 8 bases between. This CDR3 has 13 residues. CDR3 protein: CASIARGANVLTF. Here the CDR3 DNA reads TGTGCCAGTATCGCCAGAGGGGCCAACGTCCTGACTTTC.

The V gene is TRBV11-2, the J gene TRBJ2-2; maybe TRBD2 (6 bases). The length of the CDR3 is 14 residues. V lost 5 bases and J 3 bases, leaving 10 bases between the germline ends. Per the germline V gene, CDR1 is SGHAT and CDR2 is FQNNGV. CDR3 loop: CASSAGTYTGELFF. In DNA, the CDR3 is TGTGCCAGCAGCGCCGGGACTTACACCGGGGAGCTGTTTTTT.

This clonotype was counted at least ten times. An end of the junction differs from the germline gene, which may be a read error. The rearrangement links TRBV6-4 to TRBJ1-1; no firm D call. Germline V gene lookup returns CDR1 MRHNA and CDR2 SNTAGT. The CDR3 totals 13 residues. CDR3 loop: CASSYSMKSEAFF. CDR3 DNA sequence: TGTGCCAGCAGTTACTCGATGAAGTCCGAAGCTTTCTTT.

This clonotype was counted ten times or more. This chain uses TRBV28 with TRBJ2-5; 7 bases agree with TRBD2. The CDR3 has 14 residues. J lost 5 bases, V lost 3 bases, and 6 bases had no gene match. The germline gives CDR1 MDHEN, CDR2 SYDVKM. The CDR3, as DNA: TGTGCCAGCAGTTTTCTAGCGGAGGGCGAGACCCAGTACTTC. Protein product: CASSFLAEGETQYF. Full variable domain (outside the CDR3, taken from reference TRBV28 and TRBJ2-5): DVKVTQSSRYLVKRTGEKVFLECVQDMDHENMFWYRQDPGLGLRLIYFSYDVKMKEKGDIPEGYSVSREKKERFSLILESASTNQTSMYLCASSFLAEGETQYFGPGTRLLVL.

As to this clonotype: A much more abundant neighbour one base away suggests this may be a read error. V is TRBV5-1 and J is TRBJ2-1; D may be TRBD1 or TRBD2 (5 bases each). Between the trimmed V and J ends, which lost 5 bases and 6 bases, there was a span of 9 bases. The CDR3 runs to 12 residues. CDR1 is SGHRS, CDR2 YFSETQ, per germline. The CDR3 nucleotides read TGCGCCAGCAGGTGGGACGGCAATGAGCAGTTCTTC. This sequence encodes CASRWDGNEQFF.

This clonotype has ten or more counts. The chain is built from TRBV5-1 and TRBJ2-1; TRBD2 matches 15 bases. Germline CDR1 is SGHRS and CDR2 is YFSETQ. J lost 13 bases, V lost 2 bases, and 10 bases had no gene match. The CDR3 is 16 amino acids. In nucleotides, the CDR3 is TGCGCCAGCAGCTTACCCGGACTAGCGGGAGGGCAGAGTCAGTTCTTC. It yields the protein CASSLPGLAGGQSQFF. The variable domain in full, completed from reference TRBV5-1 and TRBJ2-1, reads KAGVTQTPRYLIKTRGQQVTLSCSPISGHRSVSWYQQTPGQGLQFLFEYFSETQRNKGNFPGRFSGRQFSNSRSEMNVSTLELGDSALYLCASSLPGLAGGQSQFFGPGTRLTVL.

There are a few counts of this clonotype. This chain links TRBV19 with TRBJ2-2, with 7 positions matching TRBD2. V trimming: 6 bases; J trimming: 5 bases; junction bases outside the gene matches: 6. CDR3 length: 14 amino acids. Germline lookup yields CDR1 LNHDA and CDR2 SQIVND (reference sequence). The CDR3 reads CASRARRETGELFF. In nucleotides, the CDR3 is TGTGCCAGTAGGGCTCGGCGGGAGACCGGGGAGCTGTTTTTT.

Concerning this clonotype: This may come from a read error, since a much larger clone is one base off. The gene calls are TRBV29-1 and TRBJ2-3; 7 bases line up with TRBD1. Germline V CDR1 and CDR2: SQVTM, ANQGSEA. The CDR3 loop spans 17 amino acids. After removal of 4 bases from V and 7 bases from J, the junction contained 20 bases not matched to a gene. CDR3 DNA sequence: TGCAGCGTTGTAGAAGCCAGGACAGGAGTAAGAGAAAATACGCAGTATTTT. This translates into CSVVEARTGVRENTQYF.

This clonotype was observed at least ten times. J is TRBJ1-2 and V is TRBV6-1, with 7 bases fitting TRBD1. V lost 7 bases and J lost 5; bases outside the gene matches: 10. Looked up from germline, CDR1 is MNHNS and CDR2 is SASEGT. This CDR3 is 14 amino acids long. The CDR3 DNA follows: TGTGCCAGCAATCGGGTTCGGACAGGTTATGGCTACACCTTC. Translation: CASNRVRTGYGYTF.

This clonotype was seen more than once but under ten times. The rearrangement joins TRBV30 to TRBJ1-1; 7 nucleotides align to TRBD1. Unmatched junction bases numbered 6, after V lost 5 bases and J lost 0 bases. The CDR3 length is 14 residues. Germline V CDR1 and CDR2: GTSNPN, SVGIG (reference sequence). The DNA for the CDR3 is TGTGCCTGGGGACAGGACAGGTTGAACACTGAAGCTTTCTTT. Its translation is CAWGQDRLNTEAFF.

There are many counts of this clonotype. J is TRBJ1-5 and V is TRBV2; 9 bases are shared with TRBD1. The germline gives CDR1 SNHLY, CDR2 FYNNEI. The CDR3 covers 14 residues. Unmatched junction bases numbered 6, after V lost 6 bases and J lost 6 bases. DNA of the CDR3: TGTGCCAGCAGGGGGGACAGGGATAGTCAGCCCCAGCATTTT. As protein: CASRGDRDSQPQHF.

The rearrangement joins TRBV6-2 or TRBV6-3 to TRBJ1-5; D call uncertain. V was shortened by 6 bases and J by 1 base, with 13 bases between the two germline ends. The CDR3 runs to 15 residues. Germline V gives CDR1 MNHEY, CDR2 SVGEGT. This CDR3 reads CASRIRLESNQPQHF. CDR3 coding DNA: TGTGCCAGCAGGATCAGGTTGGAGAGCAATCAGCCCCAGCATTTT.

The V and J genes are TRBV20-1 and TRBJ2-1; D is unresolved. CDR3 length equals 15 residues. V dropped 6 bases and J dropped 10 bases, with 25 bases sitting between them. Per the germline V gene, CDR1 is DFQATT and CDR2 is SNEGSKA (reference sequence). The CDR3 is CSADPRADPTGEQFF. In DNA form, the CDR3 reads TGCAGTGCCGACCCCCGGGCGGACCCTACCGGAGAGCAGTTCTTC.

Ten or more counts support this clonotype. This sequence joins TRBV9 and TRBJ2-7; D uncertain. The germline V and J ends were trimmed by 3 bases and 1 base, with 11 bases remaining between them. The CDR3 has 14 amino acids. Germline CDR1 SGDLS, CDR2 YYNGEE. CDR3 in amino acids: CASSETIPSYEQYF. In nucleotides, the CDR3 is TGTGCCAGCAGCGAAACCATTCCGTCCTACGAGCAGTACTTC.

Comments on this clonotype: The junction departs from the called germline gene at one end, perhaps through a read error. The genes are TRBV27 and TRBJ2-3, with D uncertain. Germline CDR1 reads MNHEY; CDR2 reads SMNVEV (reference sequence). This CDR3 has 12 residues. The CDR3 is CASSLTGWVQSF. CDR3 coding DNA: TGTGCCAGCAGCCTCACCGGGTGGGTGCAGTCCTTC.

This clonotype was counted many times. The chain is built from TRBV28 and TRBJ2-5; the D gene is possibly TRBD1 (6 bases). Germline-derived CDR1 and CDR2 are MDHEN and SYDVKM. The CDR3 is 13 residues long. Trimming pared 6 bases from V and 4 bases from J, leaving 12 bases between. For the CDR3, the DNA is TGTGCCAGCAGAGTGGGGGCCGGAGAGACCCAGTACTTC. Its translation is CASRVGAGETQYF.

The table lists this clonotype with many counts. The chain links TRBV9 to TRBJ1-4, with D uncertain. The CDR3 is 15 amino acids. Germline values: CDR1 SGDLS, CDR2 YYNGEE. V lost 3 bases to trimming and J lost 3 bases, with 12 bases between them. The CDR3 nucleotides are TGTGCCAGCAGCGCCGGGCTCCAGTCTAATGAAAAACTGTTTTTT. Translating gives CASSAGLQSNEKLFF.

The chain joins TRBV6-1 to TRBJ1-1, with D unresolved. V was trimmed by 6 bases and J by 1 base, leaving 9 bases between them. CDR1 is MNHNS, CDR2 SASEGT, per germline. CDR3 size: 13 residues. The DNA of the CDR3 is TGTGCCAGCAGGCAACCCAAGAACACTGAAGCTTTCTTT. This translates into CASRQPKNTEAFF.

This clonotype was detected many times. V and J are TRBV2 and TRBJ1-1, with a possible D match to TRBD1 (5 bases). Germline values: CDR1 SNHLY, CDR2 FYNNEI. V was shortened by 7 bases and J by 1 base, with 16 bases between the two germline ends. This CDR3 is 15 amino acids long. CDR3: CASIPEGTRNTEAFF. The CDR3 nucleotides read TGTGCCAGCATCCCTGAAGGGACGAGGAACACTGAAGCTTTCTTT.

The rearrangement joins TRBV11-2 to TRBJ2-5, with D unclear. Trimming removed 1 base at V and 5 bases at J, with 5 bases between. CDR1 SGHAT and CDR2 FQNNGV come from the germline V gene. The CDR3 consists of 12 residues. Written as DNA, the CDR3 is TGTGCCAGCAGCTTAGCTCCCGAGACCCAGTACTTC. It codes for CASSLAPETQYF.